The rows below give T cell receptor beta chains drawn from one sample of a study of shared clonotypes between healthy human individuals. The data were produced by immunoSEQ multiplex PCR, yet TCRdb's version contains in-frame clones alone and is incomplete. The sample contains under 1 million clones, 90% to 97% of which appear only once. Sequences were obtained from naive CD8+ T cells sorted from blood. The receptors come from a man aged 25-40 years in good health. CDR3s leave out the opening cysteine and the closing phenylalanine or tryptophan. The D gene is left open where the match is weak.

d_gene: -
v_gene: TRBV7-9
CDR3aa: ASSPVDEREQY

d_gene: -
v_gene: TRBV21-1
CDR3aa: ASSKDGTGDGYT

d_gene: TRBD2
v_gene: TRBV18
CDR3aa: ASSPSGGVDEQF

d_gene: TRBD2
v_gene: TRBV9
CDR3aa: ASSGFLAGGRAGELF

d_gene: -
v_gene: TRBV4-1
CDR3aa: ASSPDLNTEAF

d_gene: TRBD2
v_gene: TRBV9
CDR3aa: ASSARLAGITEQY

d_gene: TRBD1
v_gene: TRBV2
CDR3aa: ASSLGTGWDNEQF

d_gene: -
v_gene: TRBV27
CDR3aa: ATTGGIGNEQF

d_gene: TRBD2
v_gene: TRBV29-1
CDR3aa: SVVGGGHEQF

d_gene: TRBD1
v_gene: TRBV5-6
CDR3aa: ASSLGTPGQGNEQY

d_gene: -
v_gene: TRBV5-6
CDR3aa: ASSLARVPGDT

d_gene: -
v_gene: TRBV10-3
CDR3aa: AISLEEFREQF

d_gene: TRBD1
v_gene: TRBV7-6
CDR3aa: ASSVRDRDTDTQY

d_gene: TRBD2
v_gene: TRBV6-1
CDR3aa: ASSTSGSEQF

d_gene: -
v_gene: TRBV27
CDR3aa: ASSLSGGISSLAPEQY

d_gene: TRBD1
v_gene: TRBV27
CDR3aa: ASSTLGTGTHSYNEQF

d_gene: -
v_gene: TRBV4-1
CDR3aa: ASSQDREYGYT

d_gene: -
v_gene: TRBV7-9
CDR3aa: ASQNGGGYEQY

d_gene: -
v_gene: TRBV27
CDR3aa: ASSLSSGVAGELF

d_gene: TRBD1
v_gene: TRBV7-9
CDR3aa: ASSDRVGTGELF

d_gene: TRBD1
v_gene: TRBV23-1
CDR3aa: ASSGGQGLSYEQY

d_gene: -
v_gene: TRBV6-1
CDR3aa: ASTEGGGYEQY

d_gene: TRBD2
v_gene: TRBV4-3
CDR3aa: ASSQEMGLAGVRGYNEQF

d_gene: TRBD1
v_gene: TRBV9
CDR3aa: ASSEDREEFGSGYT

d_gene: -
v_gene: TRBV7-6
CDR3aa: ASSHPRGRERSNEQF

d_gene: -
v_gene: TRBV28
CDR3aa: ASSPVGLGNTIY

d_gene: -
v_gene: TRBV2
CDR3aa: ASSQGQYNQPQH

d_gene: TRBD2
v_gene: TRBV7-9
CDR3aa: ASSLPGLAYSYNEQF

d_gene: TRBD1
v_gene: TRBV12-5
CDR3aa: ASGRDRAEAF

d_gene: -
v_gene: TRBV11-3
CDR3aa: ASSSRSGTYEQY

d_gene: TRBD2
v_gene: TRBV15
CDR3aa: ATSNQAGGYEQY

d_gene: TRBD2
v_gene: TRBV9
CDR3aa: ASSVLAGGILETQY

d_gene: -
v_gene: TRBV11-2
CDR3aa: ASSPGANTDTQY

d_gene: -
v_gene: TRBV7-9
CDR3aa: ASSVTGGVNTEAF

d_gene: -
v_gene: TRBV4-1
CDR3aa: ASRGQHEAF

d_gene: -
v_gene: TRBV27
CDR3aa: ASSLDRSNTGELF

d_gene: -
v_gene: TRBV7-2
CDR3aa: ASSLVSGTFSGNTIY

d_gene: TRBD2
v_gene: TRBV4-2
CDR3aa: ASSQEVGGDEQF

d_gene: TRBD1
v_gene: TRBV5-1
CDR3aa: ASSLRTGGDYGYT